Below, 15 T cell receptor beta chains from the same sample are listed, as sequenced in a study of blood T cell repertoires in COVID-19. Data came from immunoSEQ multiplex PCR; TCRdb stores just in-frame clones and leaves some out. Of about 160,000 clones in the sample, 70% to 90% were seen once. Input material: peripheral blood. The receptors derive from a woman aged 45 to 65 with COVID-19, enrolled during active disease.

The chain joins TRBV28 to TRBJ1-5; no clear D. Germline values: CDR1 MDHEN, CDR2 SYDVKM. V lost 3 bases, J lost 3 bases, and 9 bases lay in between. The CDR3 covers 14 residues. CDR3 residues: CASSLEVDNQPQHF. CDR3 DNA: TGTGCCAGCAGTTTGGAGGTCGACAATCAGCCCCAGCATTTT.

The rearrangement joins TRBV6-2 or TRBV6-3 to TRBJ1-4; D uncertain. This CDR3 spans 12 amino acids. The V gene lost 4 bases and the J gene lost 8 bases, with 8 bases spanning the gap. CDR1 MNHEY and CDR2 SVGEGT come from the germline V gene. For the CDR3, the DNA is TGTGCCAGCAGTTGGAGGATGGAAAAACTGTTTTTT. The encoded protein is CASSWRMEKLFF.

The V and J genes are TRBV4-3 and TRBJ1-6; perhaps TRBD1 as D (6 bases). With 0 bases removed from V and 7 bases from J, the gap between germline ends came to 10 bases. CDR3 size: 15 residues. Per the germline V gene, CDR1 is LGHNA and CDR2 is YSLEER. The DNA of the CDR3 is TGCGCCAGCAGCCAAGATACAGGGCGAAATTCACCCCTCCACTTT. This sequence encodes CASSQDTGRNSPLHF.

This chain links TRBV27 with TRBJ2-7, with D possibly TRBD2 on 6 matching bases. Germline V gives CDR1 MNHEY, CDR2 SMNVEV (reference sequence). V shed 5 bases and J shed 0 bases, with 11 bases lying between them. The CDR3 is made up of 14 amino acids. CDR3: CASSPRGTSYEQYF. CDR3 nucleotide sequence: TGTGCCAGCAGTCCTCGGGGGACCTCCTACGAGCAGTACTTC.

V is TRBV12-3 or TRBV12-4 and J is TRBJ2-5; D perhaps matches TRBD1 (5 bases). Trimming stripped 7 bases from V and 2 bases from J, with 11 bases between. This CDR3 has 13 residues. CDR3 loop: CASNGRAQETQYF. For the CDR3, the DNA is TGTGCCAGCAACGGCAGGGCACAAGAGACCCAGTACTTC.

The chain combines TRBV6-1 with TRBJ2-1; the D gene is possibly TRBD1 (5 bases). V dropped 6 bases and J dropped 0 bases, with 15 bases sitting between them. The CDR3 is made up of 16 amino acids. From germline, CDR1 is MNHNS and CDR2 SASEGT. The CDR3 sequence is CASRELGQSSYNEQFF. The CDR3 coding sequence is TGTGCCAGCAGGGAACTTGGACAAAGCTCCTACAATGAGCAGTTCTTC.

The V and J genes are TRBV7-9 and TRBJ1-2; possible D gene TRBD1, 6 bases. The CDR3 sequence is 16 residues long. V was clipped by 5 bases and J by 4 bases, with 20 bases between them. Germline CDR1 SEHNR, CDR2 FQNEAQ (reference sequence). CDR3 sequence: CASSQQLRGPLYGYTF. The CDR3 DNA reads TGTGCCAGCAGCCAACAACTCAGGGGCCCCCTCTATGGCTACACCTTC.

The CDR3 DNA follows: TGTGCCAGCAGCTACACGATCGAGACAGGGGAGGCGTCTCAGTACTTC. It is translated as CASSYTIETGEASQYF. V and J are TRBV7-2 and TRBJ2-5, with 8 bases aligning to TRBD1. Germline lookup yields CDR1 SGHTA and CDR2 FQGNSA. This CDR3 is 16 amino acids long. Trimming took 4 bases from V and 11 from J; bases not matched to a gene: 18.

The chain is built from TRBV11-2 and TRBJ2-5; 7 bases are a match to TRBD1. V dropped 4 bases and J dropped 5; count of bases not matched to a gene: 16. Germline CDR1 SGHAT, CDR2 FQNNGV. CDR3 length equals 17 residues. The CDR3 sequence: CASSYGDRAPGKETQYF. The CDR3 DNA is TGTGCCAGCAGCTACGGTGACAGGGCCCCGGGGAAGGAGACCCAGTACTTC.

This clone was detected only a few times. This chain connects TRBV4-1 to TRBJ2-3; TRBD2 agrees at 9 bases. The CDR3 spans 16 residues. V shed 1 base, J shed 4 bases, and the junction held 6 bases outside the gene matches. Germline V lookup: CDR1 MGHRA, CDR2 YSYEKL. The CDR3 reads CASSQVGGGASDTQYF. Written as DNA, the CDR3 is TGCGCCAGCAGCCAAGTCGGCGGGGGGGCGTCAGATACGCAGTATTTT.

The chain joins TRBV28 to TRBJ1-1; 7 bases line up with TRBD1. CDR3 length equals 15 residues. Germline CDR1 and CDR2: MDHEN and SYDVKM. J lost 0 bases, V lost 5 bases, and 6 bases had no gene match. CDR3 DNA: TGTGCCAGCAGTCGAAACAGGGGATTGAACACTGAAGCTTTCTTT. It yields the protein CASSRNRGLNTEAFF. The entire variable domain, with the rest obtained from reference TRBV28 and TRBJ1-1, is as follows: DVKVTQSSRYLVKRTGEKVFLECVQDMDHENMFWYRQDPGLGLRLIYFSYDVKMKEKGDIPEGYSVSREKKERFSLILESASTNQTSMYLCASSRNRGLNTEAFFGQGTRLTVV.

This clone has just one count. The V gene is TRBV7-9, the J gene TRBJ1-2, with a possible D match to TRBD1 (5 bases). CDR1 and CDR2 (germline): SEHNR, FQNEAQ (reference sequence). The CDR3 sequence is 13 residues long. V lost 6 bases and J 5 bases, leaving 13 bases between the germline ends. CDR3 sequence (DNA): TGTGCCAGCAGGGGGGGAAATAGTTATGGCTACACCTTC. As protein: CASRGGNSYGYTF.

The chain links TRBV4-3 to TRBJ2-3, with TRBD1 identical over 8 bases. V lost 4 bases to trimming and J lost 1 base; unmatched junction nucleotides: 1. CDR3 size: 14 residues. Per germline, CDR1 LGHNA and CDR2 YSLEER. The CDR3 is CASSPTGGTDTQYF. In DNA, the CDR3 is TGCGCCAGCAGCCCGACAGGGGGCACAGATACGCAGTATTTT.

This CDR3 reads CASSFSGSSYNSPLHF. The DNA for the CDR3 is TGTGCCAGCAGCTTTAGTGGGAGCTCCTATAATTCACCCCTCCACTTT. This chain links TRBV11-2 with TRBJ1-6; D gene ambiguous. Between the trimmed V and J ends, which lost 3 bases and 0 bases, there was a span of 9 bases. The germline gives CDR1 SGHAT, CDR2 FQNNGV. This CDR3 has 16 amino acids.

The chain couples TRBV28 to TRBJ1-2; 10 bases are a match to TRBD1. The J segment lost 4 bases and the V segment lost 2 bases, leaving 4 bases of the junction unmatched. In germline, CDR1 is MDHEN, CDR2 SYDVKM. This CDR3 is 15 amino acids long. CDR3 DNA sequence: TGTGCCAGCAGTTTAAGGGGACAGGGGACCTATGGCTACACCTTC. Translation: CASSLRGQGTYGYTF.